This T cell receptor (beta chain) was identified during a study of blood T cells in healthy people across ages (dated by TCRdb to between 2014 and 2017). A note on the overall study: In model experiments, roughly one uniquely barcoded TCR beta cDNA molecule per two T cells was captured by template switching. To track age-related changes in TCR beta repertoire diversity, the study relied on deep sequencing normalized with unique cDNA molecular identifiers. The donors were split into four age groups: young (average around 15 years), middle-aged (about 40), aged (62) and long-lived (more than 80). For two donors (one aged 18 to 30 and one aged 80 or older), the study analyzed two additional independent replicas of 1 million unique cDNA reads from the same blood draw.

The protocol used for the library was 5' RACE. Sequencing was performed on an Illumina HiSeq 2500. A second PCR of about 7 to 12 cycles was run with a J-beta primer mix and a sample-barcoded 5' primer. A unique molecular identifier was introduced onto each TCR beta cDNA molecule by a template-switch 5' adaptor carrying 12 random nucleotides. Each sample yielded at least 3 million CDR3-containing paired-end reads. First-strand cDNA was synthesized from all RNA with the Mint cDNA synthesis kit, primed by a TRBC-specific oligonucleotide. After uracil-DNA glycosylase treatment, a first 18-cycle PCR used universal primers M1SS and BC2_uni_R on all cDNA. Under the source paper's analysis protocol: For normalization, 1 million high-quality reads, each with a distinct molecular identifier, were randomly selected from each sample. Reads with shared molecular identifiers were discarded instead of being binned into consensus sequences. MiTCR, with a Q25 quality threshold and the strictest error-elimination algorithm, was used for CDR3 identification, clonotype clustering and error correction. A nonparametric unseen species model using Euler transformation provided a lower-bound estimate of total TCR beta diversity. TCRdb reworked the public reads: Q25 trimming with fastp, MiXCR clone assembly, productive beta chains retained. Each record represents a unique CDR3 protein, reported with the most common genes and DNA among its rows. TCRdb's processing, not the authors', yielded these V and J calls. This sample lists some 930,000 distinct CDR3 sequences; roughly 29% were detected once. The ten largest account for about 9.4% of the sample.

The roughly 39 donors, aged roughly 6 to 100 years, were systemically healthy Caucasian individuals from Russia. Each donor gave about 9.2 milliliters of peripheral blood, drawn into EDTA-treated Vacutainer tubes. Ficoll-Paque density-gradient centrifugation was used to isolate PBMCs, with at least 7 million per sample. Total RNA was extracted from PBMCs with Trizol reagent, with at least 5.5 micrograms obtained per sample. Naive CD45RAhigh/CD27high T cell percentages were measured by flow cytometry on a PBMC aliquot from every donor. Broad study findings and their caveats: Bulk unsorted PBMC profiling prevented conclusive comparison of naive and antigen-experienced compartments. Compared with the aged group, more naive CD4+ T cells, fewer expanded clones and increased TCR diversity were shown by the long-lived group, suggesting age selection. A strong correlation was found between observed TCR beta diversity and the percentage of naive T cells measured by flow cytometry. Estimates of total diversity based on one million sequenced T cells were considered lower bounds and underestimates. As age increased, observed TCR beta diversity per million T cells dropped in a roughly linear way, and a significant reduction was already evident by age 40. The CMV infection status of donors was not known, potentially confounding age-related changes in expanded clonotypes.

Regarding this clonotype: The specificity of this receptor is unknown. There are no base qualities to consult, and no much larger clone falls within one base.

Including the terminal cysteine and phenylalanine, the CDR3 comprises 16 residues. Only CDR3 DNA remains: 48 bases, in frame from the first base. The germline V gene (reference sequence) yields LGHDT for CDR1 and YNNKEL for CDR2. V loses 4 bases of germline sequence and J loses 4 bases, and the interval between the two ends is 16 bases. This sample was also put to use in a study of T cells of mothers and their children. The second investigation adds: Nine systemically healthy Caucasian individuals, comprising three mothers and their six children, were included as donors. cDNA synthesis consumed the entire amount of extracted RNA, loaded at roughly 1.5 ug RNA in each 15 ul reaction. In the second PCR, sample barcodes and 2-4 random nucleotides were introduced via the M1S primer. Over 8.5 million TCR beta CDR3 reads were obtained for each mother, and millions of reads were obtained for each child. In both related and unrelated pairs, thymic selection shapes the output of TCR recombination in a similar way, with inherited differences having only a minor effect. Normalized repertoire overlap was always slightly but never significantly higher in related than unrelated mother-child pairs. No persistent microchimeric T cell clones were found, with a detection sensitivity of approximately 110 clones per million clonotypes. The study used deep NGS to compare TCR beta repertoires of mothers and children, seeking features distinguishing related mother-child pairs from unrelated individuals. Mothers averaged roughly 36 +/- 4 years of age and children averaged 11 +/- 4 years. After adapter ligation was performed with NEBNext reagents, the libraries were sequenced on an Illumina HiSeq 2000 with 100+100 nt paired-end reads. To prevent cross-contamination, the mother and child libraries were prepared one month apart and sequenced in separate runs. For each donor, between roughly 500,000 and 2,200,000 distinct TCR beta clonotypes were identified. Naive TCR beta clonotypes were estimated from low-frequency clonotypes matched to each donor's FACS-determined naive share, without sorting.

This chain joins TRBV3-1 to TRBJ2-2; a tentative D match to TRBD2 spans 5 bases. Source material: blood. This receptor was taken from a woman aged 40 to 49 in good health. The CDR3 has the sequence CASSRELRAGTGELFF. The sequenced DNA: TGTGCCAGCAGCCGGGAGCTACGGGCTGGCACCGGGGAGCTGTTTTTT.